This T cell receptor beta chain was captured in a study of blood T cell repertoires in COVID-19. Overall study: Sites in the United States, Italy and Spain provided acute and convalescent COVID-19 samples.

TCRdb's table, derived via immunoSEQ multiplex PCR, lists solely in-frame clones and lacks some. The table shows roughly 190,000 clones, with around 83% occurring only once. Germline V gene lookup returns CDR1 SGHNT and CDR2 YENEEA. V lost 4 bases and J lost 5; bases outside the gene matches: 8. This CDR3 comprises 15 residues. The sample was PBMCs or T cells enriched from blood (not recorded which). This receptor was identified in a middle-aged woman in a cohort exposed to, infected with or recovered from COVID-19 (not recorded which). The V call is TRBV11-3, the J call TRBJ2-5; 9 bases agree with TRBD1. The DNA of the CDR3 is TGTGCCAGCAGCTACGGACAGGGGTTAGTGGAGACCCAGTACTTC. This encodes CASSYGQGLVETQYF.